This T cell receptor beta chain stems from a study of shared clonotypes between healthy human individuals. Whole-study context: The donor group consisted of two women and three men, aged 18 to 49.

Trimming took 4 bases from V and 0 from J; bases not matched to a gene: 6. The CDR3 is 16 amino acids. Germline values: CDR1 MNHEY, CDR2 SMNVEV (reference sequence). With respect to this clone: Its target is unknown.

Terminally differentiated effector memory CD45RA+ cells were excluded by CCR7 positive selection of CD45RO-negative cells. Clones were sequenced by immunoSEQ multiplex PCR, and TCRdb holds only the in-frame ones, with some missing. The sample carries about 800,000 clones, just over 95% recorded once. Study findings and constraints: What naive subsets generally showed was a larger estimated richness than memory subsets showed. Blood was the only sampled material, and tissue repertoires likely differ. Clonotype sharing among donors was thought likely to change with sequencing depth.

Sequencing was carried out using naive CD8+ T cells sorted from blood. The chain has TRBV27 and TRBJ2-3, with TRBD2 identical over 8 bases. The source of this sequence is a man aged 25-45 years in good health. CDR3 residues: CASSYLAGISTDTQYF. The CDR3 DNA reads TGTGCCAGCAGTTATTTAGCGGGAATTAGCACAGATACGCAGTATTTT.